Given below is one T cell receptor beta chain in context. In the original workflow: The assay estimated nucleated cells by amplifying reference gene primers. Only in-frame clones appear in the TCRdb table, and some are missing; sequencing was by immunoSEQ multiplex PCR. That table is the source of V, J and clone size, and D and trimming were worked out from the DNA. The sample holds approximately 210,000 clones; 94% are singletons and the top ten take 0.7% to 0.8%. The entry originates in a study of blood T cell repertoires in COVID-19. The CDR3 has 13 amino acids. CDR1 is SGHRS and CDR2 is YFSETQ in the germline V gene. V lost 9 bases, J lost 4 bases, and 16 bases lay in between.

The chain uses TRBV5-1 and TRBJ1-1; D perhaps matches TRBD1 (6 bases). Input material: peripheral blood. The sequence derives from a man aged 25 to 40 with COVID-19, enrolled during active disease. The CDR3 DNA follows: TGCGCCACCGGACGGGGGGGCGGCACTGAAGCTTTCTTT. This gives the protein CATGRGGGTEAFF.